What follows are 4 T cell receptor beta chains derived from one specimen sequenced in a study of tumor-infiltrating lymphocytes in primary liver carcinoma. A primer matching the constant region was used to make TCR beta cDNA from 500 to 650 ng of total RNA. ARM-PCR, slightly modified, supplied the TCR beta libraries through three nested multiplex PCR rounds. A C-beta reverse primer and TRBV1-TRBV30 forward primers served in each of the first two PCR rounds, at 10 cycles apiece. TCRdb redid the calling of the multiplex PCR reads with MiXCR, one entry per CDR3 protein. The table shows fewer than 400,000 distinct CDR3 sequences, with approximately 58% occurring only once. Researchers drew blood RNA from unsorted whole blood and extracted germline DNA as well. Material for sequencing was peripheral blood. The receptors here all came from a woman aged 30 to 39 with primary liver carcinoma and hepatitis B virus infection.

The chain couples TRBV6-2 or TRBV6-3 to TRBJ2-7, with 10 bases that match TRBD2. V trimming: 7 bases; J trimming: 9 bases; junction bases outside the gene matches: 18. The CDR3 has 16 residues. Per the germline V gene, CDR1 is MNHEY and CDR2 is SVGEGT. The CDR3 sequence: CASTSRLTSGHGRQYF. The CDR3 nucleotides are TGTGCCAGCACCTCCCGTCTGACTAGCGGGCACGGTAGGCAGTACTTC.

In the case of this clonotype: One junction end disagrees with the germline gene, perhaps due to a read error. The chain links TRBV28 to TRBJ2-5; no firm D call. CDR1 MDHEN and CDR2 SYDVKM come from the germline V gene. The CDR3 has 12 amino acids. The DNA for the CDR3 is TGTGCCTGCAGTTTGTTCCGGGAGACCCAGTACTTC. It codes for CACSLFRETQYF.

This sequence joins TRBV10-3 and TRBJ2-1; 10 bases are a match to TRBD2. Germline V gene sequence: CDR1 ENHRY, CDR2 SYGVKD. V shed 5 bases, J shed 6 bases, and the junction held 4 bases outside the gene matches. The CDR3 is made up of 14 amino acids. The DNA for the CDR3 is TGTGCCATCAGTCTAGCGGGGGCCTGCAATGAGCAGTTCTTC. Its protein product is CAISLAGACNEQFF.

DNA of the CDR3: TGTGCCAGCAGCTTTACTAGCGGGAGACCGAACAAGCAGTACTTC. It yields the protein CASSFTSGRPNKQYF. The chain carries TRBV5-5 and TRBJ2-7, with 11 nucleotides matching TRBD2. CDR3 size: 15 residues. V dropped 2 bases and J dropped 8; count of bases not matched to a gene: 9. CDR1 is SGHKS, CDR2 YYEKEE, per germline (reference sequence).